One and the same sample provided the 16 T cell receptor beta chains below, sequenced in a study of OX40 agonist ivuxolimab in advanced cancers. Here immunoSEQ multiplex PCR was the method, and the copy in TCRdb shows in-frame clones only, minus some. The data contain about 68,000 clones, roughly 88% of them seen just once; the ten biggest clones take up around 1.5%. The sample here was CD4+ or CD8+ T cells sorted from blood, taken in a trial of the OX40 agonist ivuxolimab. These receptor sequences come from an adult with an advanced solid tumor such as melanoma, head and neck, liver or kidney cancer.

This clone came up once. The chain links TRBV6-1 to TRBJ2-1; 7 bases align to TRBD2. Unmatched junction bases numbered 17, after V lost 4 bases and J lost 2 bases. The V gene's germline CDR1 is MNHNS and CDR2 SASEGT. The CDR3 has 19 amino acids. The CDR3 bases are TGTGCCAGCAGTGTGTATAGCGGGCCCTCTTCCCCCCCCTACAATGAGCAGTTCTTC. This encodes CASSVYSGPSSPPYNEQFF.

The chain employs TRBV7-9 and TRBJ1-3; possible D gene TRBD1, 5 bases. V was cut by 3 bases and J by 4 bases, with 13 bases left in between. CDR1 is SEHNR, CDR2 FQNEAQ, per germline (reference sequence). The length of the CDR3 is 15 residues. CDR3 region: CASSFSGSRGNTIYF. CDR3 sequence (DNA): TGTGCCAGCAGCTTTTCAGGGTCGAGGGGAAACACCATATATTTT.

In its sample, this clone was seen once. The chain uses TRBV9 and TRBJ2-7; D remains ambiguous. CDR1 SGDLS and CDR2 YYNGEE come from the germline V gene. V was pared by 3 bases and J by 3 bases, with 13 bases between. The CDR3 is 14 residues long. The CDR3 DNA sequence: TGTGCCAGCAGCGCGCCGGGTAAGGGCTACGAGCAGTACTTC. Protein: CASSAPGKGYEQYF. Drawing the rest from reference TRBV9 and TRBJ2-7, the complete variable domain is DSGVTQTPKHLITATGQRVTLRCSPRSGDLSVYWYQQSLDQGLQFLIQYYNGEERAKGNILERFSAQQFPDLHSELNLSSLELGDSALYFCASSAPGKGYEQYFGPGTRLTVT.

This sequence joins TRBV2 and TRBJ1-4, with 10 bases lining up with TRBD1. Germline CDR1 reads SNHLY; CDR2 reads FYNNEI. With 2 bases clipped from V and 7 bases from J, the junction kept 4 bases outside the gene matches. The CDR3 totals 15 residues. In DNA, the CDR3 is TGTGCCAGCAGTGAAATCGGGACAGGGGTTGAAAAACTGTTTTTT. Translation: CASSEIGTGVEKLFF.

This rearrangement joins TRBV30 to TRBJ1-2; D call uncertain. Germline V lookup: CDR1 GTSNPN, CDR2 SVGIG (reference sequence). The CDR3 contains 11 residues. Trimming left V 0 bases short and J 8 bases short, with 7 bases between. CDR3 in DNA: TGTGCCTGGAGTGTACTGGGGGGCTACACCTTC. This codes for CAWSVLGGYTF.

CDR3 coding DNA: TGCAGCGTTGTTAGCGGGACTCACGAGCAGTACTTC. This encodes CSVVSGTHEQYF. This sequence joins TRBV29-1 and TRBJ2-7; 8 positions agree with TRBD2. The germline V gene encodes CDR1 SQVTM and CDR2 ANQGSEA. There are 12 residues in the CDR3. V trimming: 4 bases; J trimming: 5 bases; junction bases outside the gene matches: 4.

A remark on this clone: A single base is all that separates this from a far larger clone, so a read error is likely. The rearrangement links TRBV5-6 to TRBJ2-7, with unresolved D. The CDR3 has 11 amino acids. CDR1 and CDR2 from the germline V gene are SGHDT and YYEEEE. V was cut by 2 bases and J by 5 bases, with 5 bases left in between. The CDR3 region is CASSLYDEQYF. DNA of the CDR3: TGTGCCAGCAGCTTATACGACGAGCAGTACTTC.

The chain has TRBV10-1 and TRBJ2-1, with TRBD2 matching 9 bases. The CDR3 loop spans 14 amino acids. The germline V gene encodes CDR1 WNHNN and CDR2 SYGVQD (reference sequence). With 4 bases clipped from V and 8 bases from J, the junction kept 6 bases outside the gene matches. The CDR3 DNA follows: TGCGCCAGCAGTGCGGCGGGAGGGCCTGATGAGCAGTTCTTC. Residues: CASSAAGGPDEQFF.

The gene calls are TRBV7-9 and TRBJ2-5; perhaps TRBD1 as D (6 bases). V was shortened by 3 bases and J by 5 bases, with 13 bases between the two germline ends. There are 14 residues in the CDR3. Germline CDR1 is SEHNR and CDR2 is FQNEAQ (reference sequence). Here the CDR3 DNA reads TGTGCCAGCAGCTTCGGCACAGGGTCGGAGACCCAGTACTTC. Translated, it gives CASSFGTGSETQYF.

This clone was observed a handful of times. V and J are TRBV5-4 and TRBJ1-2; 7 bases are shared with TRBD1. With 7 bases clipped from V and 5 bases from J, the junction kept 8 bases outside the gene matches. Germline CDR1 is SGHNT and CDR2 is YYREEE (reference sequence). The CDR3 runs to 13 residues. This CDR3 reads CASGTGTEYGYTF. In nucleotides, the CDR3 is TGTGCCAGCGGGACCGGGACAGAGTATGGCTACACCTTC.

This clone was observed a handful of times. The chain employs TRBV15 and TRBJ2-5, with D unresolved. CDR1 and CDR2 from the germline V gene are LNHNV and YYDKDF (reference sequence). This CDR3 region has 13 residues. The germline V and J ends were trimmed by 1 base and 5 bases, with 8 bases remaining between them. The CDR3 nucleotides read TGTGCCACCAGCAGAGGAAGCAAGGAGACCCAGTACTTC. Translated, it gives CATSRGSKETQYF. Full variable domain (rest looked up from reference TRBV15 and TRBJ2-5): DAMVIQNPRYQVTQFGKPVTLSCSQTLNHNVMYWYQQKSSQAPKLLFHYYDKDFNNEADTPDNFQSRRPNTSFCFLDIRSPGLGDTAMYLCATSRGSKETQYFGPGTRLLVL.

V is TRBV7-9 and J is TRBJ2-7; D is uncertain. Looked up from germline, CDR1 is SEHNR and CDR2 is FQNEAQ (reference sequence). The length of the CDR3 is 11 residues. The germline V and J ends were trimmed by 3 bases and 3 bases, with 3 bases remaining between them. CDR3 DNA: TGTGCCAGCAGCTTTAACTACGAGCAGTACTTC. It is translated as CASSFNYEQYF.

A remark on this clone: The junction does not match germline at one end; this may be a read error. The V gene is TRBV18, the J gene TRBJ2-1, with D possibly matching TRBD1 (6 bases). The CDR3 has 13 amino acids. Germline V lookup: CDR1 KGHSH, CDR2 LQKENI. The CDR3 loop is CASSPNRDKEQFF. The CDR3 DNA sequence: TGTGCCAGCTCACCTAACCGGGACAAAGAGCAGTTCTTC.

The rearrangement links TRBV7-8 to TRBJ2-5; a weak D match, TRBD1 (5 bases). With the DNA end fitting TRBJ2-7 better, the J assignment may be wrong. CDR1 and CDR2 (germline): SGHVS, FQNEAQ. The CDR3 is made up of 11 amino acids. The CDR3 reads CASGRVGEQYF. Here the CDR3 DNA reads TGTGCCAGCGGCAGGGTAGGCGAGCAGTACTTC.

This chain links TRBV6-5 with TRBJ2-1, with 7 bases lining up with TRBD2. V lost 6 bases to trimming and J lost 5 bases; unmatched junction nucleotides: 4. This CDR3 is 13 amino acids long. Germline-derived CDR1 and CDR2 are MNHEY and SVGAGI. CDR3 residues: CASRTGLNNEQFF. The CDR3 DNA sequence: TGTGCCAGCAGGACGGGACTAAACAATGAGCAGTTCTTC.

V usage is TRBV11-2 and J usage is TRBJ2-7; 12 bases match TRBD1. The CDR3 spans 14 residues. The germline gives CDR1 SGHAT, CDR2 FQNNGV. Trimming took 10 bases from V and 6 from J; bases not matched to a gene: 10. CDR3 sequence reads: CAIPGDRGLGEQYF. CDR3 nucleotides: TGTGCCATCCCCGGGGACAGGGGGCTTGGCGAGCAGTACTTC.